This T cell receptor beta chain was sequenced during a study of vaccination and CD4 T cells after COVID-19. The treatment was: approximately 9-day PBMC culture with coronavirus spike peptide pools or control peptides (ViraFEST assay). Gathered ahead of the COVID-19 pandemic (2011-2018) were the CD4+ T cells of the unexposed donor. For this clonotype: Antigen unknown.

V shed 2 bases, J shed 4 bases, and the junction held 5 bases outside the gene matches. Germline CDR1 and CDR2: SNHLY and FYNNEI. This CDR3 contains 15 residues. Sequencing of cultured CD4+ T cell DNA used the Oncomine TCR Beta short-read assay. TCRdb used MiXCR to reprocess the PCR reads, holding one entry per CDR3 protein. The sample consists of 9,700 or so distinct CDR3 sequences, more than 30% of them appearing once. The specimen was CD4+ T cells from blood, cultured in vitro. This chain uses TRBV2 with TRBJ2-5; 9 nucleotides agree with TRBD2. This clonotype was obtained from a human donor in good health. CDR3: CASSEFAGGLETQYF. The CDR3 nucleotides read TGTGCCAGCAGTGAATTTGCGGGGGGGCTAGAGACCCAGTACTTC.